The 17 T cell receptor beta chains given below trace back to one sample, sequenced in a study of T cell responses to AZD1222 COVID-19 vaccine. Assay: immunoSEQ multiplex PCR; the TCRdb copy retains only in-frame clones and omits some. The sample includes about 130,000 clones, more than 80% of them seen just once. The source was peripheral blood, collected 28 days after the second AZD1222 dose. The receptors shown here come from an adult who received the AZD1222 COVID-19 vaccine.

This clone has just a few counts. The V and J genes are TRBV30 and TRBJ2-1, with 7 bases lining up with TRBD2. The CDR3 totals 15 residues. The germline V gene encodes CDR1 GTSNPN and CDR2 SVGIG (reference sequence). V dropped 7 bases and J dropped 5; count of bases not matched to a gene: 14. This CDR3 reads CASPTKAGDHNEQFF. The DNA for the CDR3 is TGTGCCTCGCCCACCAAGGCGGGGGACCACAATGAGCAGTTCTTC.

This clone was detected once. The chain recombines TRBV25-1 with TRBJ2-5; 7 bases are a match to TRBD1. This CDR3 has 12 amino acids. V lost 10 bases to trimming and J lost 4 bases; unmatched junction nucleotides: 6. Germline V lookup: CDR1 MGHDK, CDR2 SYGVNS. The CDR3: CATGTDIETQYF. Written as DNA, the CDR3 is TGTGCCACCGGGACAGATATAGAGACCCAGTACTTC.

The V gene is TRBV4-2, the J gene TRBJ1-2, with D perhaps matching TRBD1 (5 bases). This CDR3 contains 14 residues. From germline, CDR1 is LGHNA and CDR2 YNFKEQ. V dropped 5 bases and J dropped 2 bases, with 12 bases sitting between them. The CDR3 DNA follows: TGTGCCAGCAGCTCGGCGGGGACCAACTATGGCTACACCTTC. It translates to CASSSAGTNYGYTF.

V usage is TRBV29-1 and J usage is TRBJ2-7; D is possibly TRBD2 (5 bases). The CDR3 covers 13 residues. The V gene's germline CDR1 is SQVTM and CDR2 ANQGSEA. Trimming removed 5 bases at V and 0 bases at J, with 11 bases between. The CDR3, as DNA: TGCAGCGTTCCCCGGGATAACTCCTACGAGCAGTACTTC. This encodes CSVPRDNSYEQYF.

This chain links TRBV6-5 with TRBJ1-1; D is possibly TRBD1 (5 bases). From germline, CDR1 is MNHEY and CDR2 SVGAGI. This CDR3 comprises 13 residues. Trimming left V 6 bases short and J 7 bases short, with 15 bases between. The CDR3 DNA sequence: TGTGCCAGCAGCCTGACGGGGCTGAGTGAAGCTTTCTTT. Translation: CASSLTGLSEAFF.

This chain connects TRBV3-1 (or the pseudogene TRBV3-2) to TRBJ1-4; a possible D gene is TRBD1 (5 bases). Germline V gene data show CDR1 as LGHDT and CDR2 as YNNKEL (reference sequence). The ends were cut back, 2 bases at V and 7 bases at J, with 11 bases in the middle. This CDR3 is 14 amino acids long. The CDR3 spells CASSQRDRVEKLFF. For the CDR3, the DNA is TGTGCCAGCAGCCAAAGGGACCGGGTTGAAAAACTGTTTTTT.

This clone appeared a single time. CDR3 nucleotide sequence: TGTGCCAGCAGCTTAGCGGGGGGGCCGCGCGAGCAGTACTTC. Its translation is CASSLAGGPREQYF. V gene TRBV7-2 combines with J gene TRBJ2-7; maybe TRBD2 (7 bases). CDR1 SGHTA and CDR2 FQGNSA come from the germline V gene. V was pared by 0 bases and J by 6 bases, with 12 bases between. CDR3 length: 14 residues.

The chain combines TRBV28 with TRBJ1-2, with 8 bases fitting TRBD1. This CDR3 is 14 amino acids long. V lost 7 bases to trimming and J lost 3 bases; unmatched junction nucleotides: 7. Germline V gene lookup returns CDR1 MDHEN and CDR2 SYDVKM. The CDR3, as DNA: TGTGCCAGCACAGGGGGCGCCCCGGACTATGGCTACACCTTC. This encodes CASTGGAPDYGYTF.

As to this clone: At one end, the junction sequence differs from germline, possibly due to a read error. V gene TRBV6-1 combines with J gene TRBJ1-5; D is uncertain. Germline V gene data show CDR1 as MNHNS and CDR2 as SASEGT. The CDR3 is 15 amino acids. In DNA, the CDR3 is TGTGCCAGCAGCGAAGGAGGAGCTAGCAATCAGCCCCAGCATTTT. Translating gives CASSEGGASNQPQHF.

The chain is built from TRBV15 and TRBJ1-4, with D possibly matching TRBD1 (6 bases). Deletions cut 4 bases from V and 8 bases from J, with 14 bases between. Germline V gene sequence: CDR1 LNHNV, CDR2 YYDKDF (reference sequence). The CDR3 spans 14 residues. The CDR3 reads CATSTAGAEEKLFF. The DNA of the CDR3 is TGTGCCACCAGCACGGCGGGGGCGGAGGAAAAACTGTTTTTT.

This CDR3 is CATSRSGRSYEQYF. The CDR3 DNA sequence: TGTGCCACCAGCAGGTCCGGCCGCTCCTACGAGCAGTACTTC. J is TRBJ2-7 and V is TRBV15; D not resolved. This CDR3 contains 14 residues. In germline, CDR1 is LNHNV, CDR2 YYDKDF (reference sequence). The germline V and J ends were trimmed by 3 bases and 0 bases, with 9 bases remaining between them.

The V call is TRBV28, the J call TRBJ2-4; 10 bases line up with TRBD1. This CDR3 spans 16 amino acids. From germline, CDR1 is MDHEN and CDR2 SYDVKM. V dropped 8 bases and J dropped 2; count of bases not matched to a gene: 9. The CDR3 spells CASGLGTGVTKNIQYF. The CDR3 DNA reads as TGTGCCAGCGGACTAGGGACAGGGGTAACCAAAAACATTCAGTACTTC.

CDR3 in DNA: TGCAGTGCTAGTGGCGGCAGGGGCAATCAGCCCCAGCATTTT. It yields the protein CSASGGRGNQPQHF. This chain links TRBV20-1 with TRBJ1-5; tentatively, D is TRBD1 (5 bases). CDR1 is DFQATT, CDR2 SNEGSKA, per germline (reference sequence). The V end lost 3 bases, the J end lost 2 bases, and 11 bases lay between the germline ends. There are 14 residues in the CDR3.

The rearrangement uses TRBV27 and TRBJ1-1; D not resolved. Deletions cut 0 bases from V and 0 bases from J, with 14 bases between. The CDR3 extends over 17 amino acids. CDR1 is MNHEY, CDR2 SMNVEV, per germline (reference sequence). The CDR3 sequence is CASSLSWARRVNTEAFF. In nucleotides, the CDR3 is TGTGCCAGCAGTTTATCCTGGGCCCGGAGGGTGAACACTGAAGCTTTCTTT.

The V gene is TRBV29-1, the J gene TRBJ1-2; no clear D gene. Trimming removed 2 bases from V and 0 bases from J, with 10 bases in between. The CDR3 loop spans 14 amino acids. Germline CDR1 reads SQVTM; CDR2 reads ANQGSEA. In DNA, the CDR3 is TGCAGCGTTGAAAAGGGAAGCGCTAACTATGGCTACACCTTC. This sequence encodes CSVEKGSANYGYTF.

The chain carries TRBV11-2 and TRBJ2-7; D not resolved. Trimming removed 5 bases from V and 3 bases from J, with 11 bases in between. The germline V gene encodes CDR1 SGHAT and CDR2 FQNNGV. There are 13 residues in the CDR3. For the CDR3, the DNA is TGTGCCAGCAGCCGGCCCACTGGCTACGAGCAGTACTTC. Residues: CASSRPTGYEQYF.

This clone was picked up one time. The rearrangement links TRBV15 to TRBJ1-6; D is unresolved. Germline CDR1 LNHNV, CDR2 YYDKDF (reference sequence). Trimming took off 0 bases at V and 13 bases at J, with 7 bases between the two ends. The CDR3 consists of 12 residues. This CDR3 reads CATSRDRLPLHF. In DNA form, the CDR3 reads TGTGCCACCAGCAGAGATCGGCTCCCCCTCCACTTT.